The rows below give T cell receptor beta chains drawn from one sample of a study of blood T cells in healthy people across ages. From the 5' RACE reads, TCRdb called clonotypes with MiXCR, one entry per CDR3 protein. The sample lists over 600,000 distinct CDR3 sequences; roughly 56% were seen once. The sample was blood. Receptors were obtained from a middle-aged man in good health. Both conserved end residues are part of each CDR3. The order of the fields is clone size, J gene, D gene, V gene, CDR3 DNA, CDR3 protein. The D gene is left open where the match is weak. Rows may omit the clone size; those that give it use once, few, many or a size class.

size: -; J: TRBJ2-5; D: -; V: TRBV20-1; DNA: TGCAGTGCTACCCAAGACGGGGATTGGGAGACCCAGTACTTC; CDR3: CSATQDGDWETQYF
size: -; J: TRBJ2-5; D: -; V: TRBV29-1; DNA: TGCAGCGTTGAGCTGTCCGAGCAGGAGACGGAGACCCAGTACTTC; CDR3: CSVELSEQETETQYF
size: -; J: TRBJ2-5; D: -; V: TRBV20-1; DNA: TGCAGTGTGGGTTCGGGATTTGCGCATGAGCAGTACTTC; CDR3: CSVGSGFAHEQYF
size: -; J: TRBJ2-5; D: -; V: TRBV5-1; DNA: TGCGCCAGCAGCGGAAGACAGCCAACTCAAGAGACCCAGTACTTC; CDR3: CASSGRQPTQETQYF
size: once; J: TRBJ2-1; D: -; V: TRBV29-1; DNA: TGCAGCGCGGGACTCATTGAGTATGAGCAGTTCTTC; CDR3: CSAGLIEYEQFF
size: few; J: TRBJ2-6; D: -; V: TRBV18; DNA: TGTGCCAGCTCACCACCGTCGTCCGGGGCCAACGTCCTGACTTTC; CDR3: CASSPPSSGANVLTF
size: -; J: TRBJ2-1; D: -; V: TRBV20-1; DNA: TGCAGTGCTTGGGGTGAGGAAAAACTAGTCAATGAGCAGTTCTTC; CDR3: CSAWGEEKLVNEQFF
size: -; J: TRBJ2-2; D: -; V: TRBV10-3; DNA: TGTGCCATCAGTGAGGTTGGGTCCGGCGGGGAGCTGTTTTTT; CDR3: CAISEVGSGGELFF
size: few; J: TRBJ2-7; D: -; V: TRBV7-2; DNA: TGTGCCAGCAGCTTGTCTGGCGGACTCTACTACGAGCAGTACTTC; CDR3: CASSLSGGLYYEQYF
size: -; J: TRBJ2-7; D: -; V: TRBV6-2/TRBV6-3; DNA: TGTGCCAGCAGTTACCGCCGGACTGTCACCTACGAGCAGTACTTC; CDR3: CASSYRRTVTYEQYF
size: few; J: TRBJ1-6; D: -; V: TRBV20-1; DNA: TGCAGTGCTCGCAGAATTACAGGGCTAAATTCACCCCTCCACTTT; CDR3: CSARRITGLNSPLHF
size: -; J: TRBJ1-2; D: TRBD1; V: TRBV29-1; DNA: TGCAGCGCCGAGGTGGGACAGGGGATTACTGGCTACACCTTC; CDR3: CSAEVGQGITGYTF
size: -; J: TRBJ2-3; D: TRBD2; V: TRBV4-2; DNA: TGTGCCAGCAGCCTCTCAGCTAGCGGGGTGCCAGATACGCAGTATTTT; CDR3: CASSLSASGVPDTQYF
size: few; J: TRBJ2-3; D: -; V: TRBV5-4; DNA: TGTGCCAGCAGCTTGGACGGAGCGGCCACAGATACGCAGTATTTT; CDR3: CASSLDGAATDTQYF
size: -; J: TRBJ2-6; D: -; V: TRBV5-1; DNA: TGCGCCAGCAGCTTGGCCGGGACCTCTGGGGCCAACGTCCTGACTTTC; CDR3: CASSLAGTSGANVLTF
size: -; J: TRBJ2-5; D: TRBD1; V: TRBV15; DNA: TGTGCCACCAGCAGGACAGGGGTGGGGGAGACCCAGTACTTC; CDR3: CATSRTGVGETQYF
size: few; J: TRBJ2-7; D: -; V: TRBV5-1; DNA: TGCGCCAGCAGCGGGACTTTCCCGACCTACGAGCAGTACTTC; CDR3: CASSGTFPTYEQYF
size: few; J: TRBJ2-7; D: -; V: TRBV7-8; DNA: TGTGCCAGCAGCTTAGCGCGTCAGGACGCCTACGAGCAGTACTTC; CDR3: CASSLARQDAYEQYF
size: -; J: TRBJ1-2; D: TRBD1; V: TRBV7-3; DNA: TGTGCCAGCAGCTTAAACGGACAGGGAGGTGTCTATGGCTACACCTTC; CDR3: CASSLNGQGGVYGYTF
size: -; J: TRBJ2-1; D: -; V: TRBV28; DNA: TGTGCCAGCAGTATCACAGGGTTCGTTGGGACCAATGAGCAGTTCTTC; CDR3: CASSITGFVGTNEQFF
size: -; J: TRBJ2-5; D: -; V: TRBV5-1; DNA: TGCGCCAGCAGCTTGGCCCGGCAGATTGGAGAGACCCAGTACTTC; CDR3: CASSLARQIGETQYF
size: few; J: TRBJ2-1; D: TRBD2; V: TRBV7-2; DNA: TGTGCCAGCAGACAGACGACTAGCGGGGTTTCCAATGAGCAGTTCTTC; CDR3: CASRQTTSGVSNEQFF
size: few; J: TRBJ2-7; D: TRBD2; V: TRBV20-1; DNA: TGCAGTGCTAGCGGACTAGCGGCGACAACATCCTACGAGCAGTACTTC; CDR3: CSASGLAATTSYEQYF
size: -; J: TRBJ2-5; D: -; V: TRBV28; DNA: TGTGCCAGCAGCCCTGAATTACTGGAGCAGTACTTC; CDR3: CASSPELLEQYF
size: -; J: TRBJ2-7; D: -; V: TRBV9; DNA: TGTGCCAGCAGCCCCGGGACAACCACTACCTACGAGCAGTACTTC; CDR3: CASSPGTTTTYEQYF